The 32 T cell receptor beta chains in this list originate from one sample, sequenced in a study of T cell repertoires in cytomegalovirus infection. TCRdb independently ran MiXCR on the reads; one entry per CDR3 protein. The data show approximately 150,000 distinct CDR3 sequences, with roughly 20% seen just once and 25% held by the top ten. For these TCRs, the target antigens are not known. The material sequenced was CD8+ T cells from cultured PBMCs, taken from culture after CMV antigen stimulation. The source is a human donor in good health (CMV status not recorded). Some clones in this sample may be carry-over from other donors' samples.

The rearrangement uses TRBV7-2 and TRBJ1-6; weak D call: TRBD1 (5 bases). This CDR3 contains 16 residues. The germline V gene has CDR1 SGHTA and CDR2 FQGNSA. Trimming left V 4 bases short and J 6 bases short, with 16 bases between. The DNA for the CDR3 is TGTGCCAGCAGCTCACCCGACCAGGGTACTAATTCACCCCTCCACTTT. Protein: CASSSPDQGTNSPLHF.

The chain combines TRBV4-1 with TRBJ2-1; D ambiguous. V lost 0 bases, J lost 8 bases, and 14 bases lay in between. Germline CDR1 and CDR2: MGHRA and YSYEKL. The CDR3 runs to 15 residues. This chain's CDR3 is CASSQEPHREDEQFF. CDR3 bases: TGCGCCAGCAGCCAAGAACCCCACCGTGAGGATGAGCAGTTCTTC.

The gene calls are TRBV6-5 and TRBJ2-2, with no clear D. Trimming took off 3 bases at V and 5 bases at J, with 4 bases between the two ends. The CDR3 length is 12 residues. Germline values: CDR1 MNHEY, CDR2 SVGAGI. CDR3 bases: TGTGCCAGCAGTTATTTTACCGGGGAGCTGTTTTTT. Protein sequence: CASSYFTGELFF.

The rearrangement joins TRBV7-6 to TRBJ2-2; TRBD2 aligns across 10 bases. V was clipped by 2 bases and J by 7 bases; unmatched bases: 4. Germline lookup yields CDR1 SGHVS and CDR2 FNYEAQ. The CDR3 has 15 residues. Here the CDR3 reads CASSLSGGAGGELFF. CDR3 DNA: TGTGCCAGCAGCTTAAGCGGGGGGGCCGGCGGGGAGCTGTTTTTT.

The gene calls are TRBV9 and TRBJ2-7, with D perhaps matching TRBD1 (6 bases). Deletions cut 0 bases from V and 7 bases from J, with 17 bases between. The CDR3 totals 15 residues. The germline V gene encodes CDR1 SGDLS and CDR2 YYNGEE. The CDR3 here is CASSVDQGSLREQYF. As DNA, the CDR3 is TGTGCCAGCAGCGTAGACCAGGGGAGCCTACGGGAGCAGTACTTC.

The chain links TRBV7-9 to TRBJ2-3; weak D call: TRBD1 (5 bases). The CDR3 length is 16 residues. Per the germline V gene, CDR1 is SEHNR and CDR2 is FQNEAQ (reference sequence). Trimming stripped 4 bases from V and 2 bases from J, with 16 bases between. For the CDR3, the DNA is TGTGCCAGCAGCTCTGCGACAGAATTCTACACAGATACGCAGTATTTT. It codes for CASSSATEFYTDTQYF. Combining the CDR3 with reference TRBV7-9 and TRBJ2-3 gives the whole variable domain DTGVSQNPRHKITKRGQNVTFRCDPISEHNRLYWYRQTLGQGPEFLTYFQNEAQLEKSRLLSDRFSAERPKGSFSTLEIQRTEQGDSAMYLCASSSATEFYTDTQYFGPGTRLTVL.

This rearrangement joins TRBV6-2 or TRBV6-3 to TRBJ1-2; TRBD1 aligns across 10 bases. CDR1 MNHEY and CDR2 SVGEGT come from the germline V gene. V dropped 6 bases and J dropped 1; count of bases not matched to a gene: 8. The CDR3 has 16 amino acids. The CDR3 sequence is CASSFSGTGDNYGYTF. CDR3 DNA: TGTGCCAGCAGCTTCTCCGGGACAGGGGATAACTATGGCTACACCTTC.

This chain links TRBV7-6 with TRBJ1-1, with a tentative D call TRBD1 (5 bases). Germline CDR1 and CDR2: SGHVS and FNYEAQ. The CDR3 length is 15 residues. Trimming shortened V by 0 bases and J by 1 base, and 9 bases separated the two germline ends. CDR3 sequence: CASSLAWDGNTEAFF. The CDR3 region has the DNA TGTGCCAGCAGCTTAGCTTGGGACGGGAACACTGAAGCTTTCTTT. Full variable domain (remainder filled in from reference TRBV7-6 and TRBJ1-1): GAGVSQSPRYKVTKRGQDVALRCDPISGHVSLYWYRQALGQGPEFLTYFNYEAQQDKSGLPNDRFSAERPEGSISTLTIQRTEQRDSAMYRCASSLAWDGNTEAFFGQGTRLTVV.

The chain has TRBV29-1 and TRBJ2-2, with 8 bases matching TRBD1. The germline gives CDR1 SQVTM, CDR2 ANQGSEA. This CDR3 is 12 amino acids long. Trimming cost V 5 bases and J 6 bases; bases outside gene matches: 2. The CDR3 protein is CSVPQGAGELFF. DNA for the CDR3: TGCAGCGTTCCACAGGGGGCCGGGGAGCTGTTTTTT.

The CDR3 DNA reads TGTGCCAGCAGTTGGGCTAGCGGGGGCCCGTTGGAGACCCAGTACTTC. Residues: CASSWASGGPLETQYF. J is TRBJ2-5 and V is TRBV27; 10 positions agree with TRBD2. CDR3 size: 16 residues. The V gene's germline CDR1 is MNHEY and CDR2 SMNVEV (reference sequence). The ends lost 4 bases at V and 5 bases at J; junction bases unmatched: 10.

The CDR3 reads CASSLGANSPLHF. The DNA for the CDR3 is TGTGCCAGCAGTTTGGGGGCCAATTCACCCCTCCACTTT. This chain uses TRBV27 with TRBJ1-6, with a tentative D call TRBD1 (6 bases). V was cut by 3 bases and J by 7 bases, with 7 bases left in between. The CDR3 runs 13 residues. Per the germline V gene, CDR1 is MNHEY and CDR2 is SMNVEV (reference sequence).

This sequence joins TRBV12-5 and TRBJ2-3; D is undetermined. This CDR3 is built from 14 residues. Germline loops: CDR1 LGHNT, CDR2 FRNRAP. V was pared by 4 bases and J by 0 bases, with 8 bases between. This chain's CDR3 is CASGSQGSTDTQYF. DNA for the CDR3: TGTGCTAGTGGTTCCCAAGGTAGCACAGATACGCAGTATTTT.

This clonotype was detected only a few times. This chain links TRBV20-1 with TRBJ2-1; D remains ambiguous. Per germline, CDR1 DFQATT and CDR2 SNEGSKA (reference sequence). The CDR3 has 11 residues. Trimming cost V 3 bases and J 4 bases, with 4 bases left between them. The CDR3 DNA reads as TGCAGTGCTAGGCGGTACAATGAGCAGTTCTTC. This sequence encodes CSARRYNEQFF.

Only a few counts were recorded for this clonotype. CDR3 nucleotides: TGTGCCAGCAGTTTCCCCCGGGACACGAACACCGGGGAGCTGTTTTTT. This sequence encodes CASSFPRDTNTGELFF. The chain employs TRBV6-6 and TRBJ2-2, with D possibly matching TRBD1 (6 bases). The CDR3 is made up of 16 amino acids. CDR1 is MNHNY and CDR2 is SVGAGI in the germline V gene (reference sequence). The V end lost 4 bases, the J end lost 0 bases, and 12 bases lay between the germline ends.

This clonotype was found a few times. This chain links TRBV20-1 with TRBJ2-7; 9 nucleotides align to TRBD1. The CDR3 extends over 14 amino acids. From germline, CDR1 is DFQATT and CDR2 SNEGSKA (reference sequence). V was pared by 4 bases and J by 5 bases, with 9 bases of the junction left unmatched. CDR3 DNA sequence: TGCAGTGCTACGAAGGGACAGGGAAGCGACGAGCAGTACTTC. Its translation is CSATKGQGSDEQYF.

This clonotype was found a few times. Written as DNA, the CDR3 is TGCGCCAGCAGCCAAGACCGAGGGGGGGACATCTATGGCTACACCTTC. Encoded protein: CASSQDRGGDIYGYTF. The chain combines TRBV4-3 with TRBJ1-2, with TRBD1 as a possible D gene (6 bases). V shed 0 bases and J shed 4 bases, with 15 bases lying between them. Germline-derived CDR1 and CDR2 are LGHNA and YSLEER. The CDR3 has 16 amino acids.

In this sample, this clonotype turned up a few times. The V and J genes are TRBV12-5 and TRBJ2-7; no clear D gene. The CDR3 has 12 amino acids. Trimming cost V 4 bases and J 5 bases, with 9 bases left between them. Germline V gene sequence: CDR1 LGHNT, CDR2 FRNRAP. This CDR3 reads CASGWRPNEQYF. The CDR3 DNA follows: TGTGCTAGTGGTTGGCGGCCAAACGAGCAGTACTTC. The whole variable domain, remainder taken from reference TRBV12-5 and TRBJ2-7, is DARVTQTPRHKVTEMGQEVTMRCQPILGHNTVFWYRQTMMQGLELLAYFRNRAPLDDSGMPKDRFSAEMPDATLATLKIQPSEPRDSAVYFCASGWRPNEQYFGPGTRLTVT.

This chain joins TRBV7-8 and TRBJ2-7; tentatively, D is TRBD2 (6 bases). Per germline, CDR1 SGHVS and CDR2 FQNEAQ. The CDR3 contains 16 residues. V lost 5 bases and J 3 bases, leaving 20 bases between the germline ends. The CDR3 here is CASSPAGSRRDYEQYF. DNA of the CDR3: TGTGCCAGCAGCCCCGCCGGGTCCAGGAGGGACTACGAGCAGTACTTC.

This clonotype turned up a few times. This chain's CDR3 is CASSLRGDQHF. The CDR3 DNA reads TGTGCCAGCAGTTTAAGAGGGGACCAGCATTTT. The chain combines TRBV12-3 or TRBV12-4 with TRBJ1-5, with D perhaps matching TRBD1 (5 bases). The V gene lost 2 bases and the J gene lost 12 bases, with 8 bases spanning the gap. The CDR3 covers 11 residues.

This clonotype has only a few counts. V gene TRBV4-1 combines with J gene TRBJ1-2; TRBD1 aligns across 10 bases. The CDR3 totals 15 residues. After removal of 5 bases from V and 5 bases from J, the junction contained 8 bases not matched to a gene. CDR1 MGHRA and CDR2 YSYEKL come from the germline V gene. CDR3 residues: CASSAQTGGRYGYTF. CDR3 in DNA: TGCGCCAGCAGCGCCCAGACAGGGGGCAGGTATGGCTACACCTTC.

This clonotype was seen only a few times. The chain combines TRBV19 with TRBJ1-2; D is unresolved. Germline lookup yields CDR1 LNHDA and CDR2 SQIVND (reference sequence). The V end lost 3 bases, the J end lost 7 bases, and 9 bases lay between the germline ends. The CDR3 consists of 12 residues. This CDR3 reads CASSIGPVGYTF. In DNA, the CDR3 is TGTGCCAGTAGTATTGGGCCGGTTGGCTACACCTTC.

The V gene is TRBV10-3, the J gene TRBJ2-7, with 8 bases fitting TRBD1. This CDR3 region has 14 residues. The trim removed 10 bases at V and 2 bases at J, leaving 10 bases unmatched. Germline V gene lookup returns CDR1 ENHRY and CDR2 SYGVKD. CDR3 nucleotides: TGTGCCAAAACACCGGGACAGGCCACCTACGAGCAGTACTTC. Translating it yields CAKTPGQATYEQYF.

This chain joins TRBV7-2 and TRBJ2-7; no clear D. The V end lost 3 bases, the J end lost 2 bases, and 14 bases lay between the germline ends. This CDR3 has 15 residues. Germline V gives CDR1 SGHTA, CDR2 FQGNSA. In nucleotides, the CDR3 is TGTGCCAGCAGCTTTGGGCAGCCACTACCCTACGAGCAGTACTTC. Amino acid sequence: CASSFGQPLPYEQYF. The whole variable domain, remainder taken from reference TRBV7-2 and TRBJ2-7, is GAGVSQSPSNKVTEKGKDVELRCDPISGHTALYWYRQSLGQGLEFLIYFQGNSAPDKSGLPSDRFSAERTGGSVSTLTIQRTQQEDSAVYLCASSFGQPLPYEQYFGPGTRLTVT.

The rearrangement uses TRBV7-9 and TRBJ1-6; D gene unclear. The CDR3 is 15 amino acids. V shed 6 bases and J shed 0 bases, with 9 bases lying between them. Germline V gene data show CDR1 as SEHNR and CDR2 as FQNEAQ (reference sequence). CDR3 loop: CASSGKSSYNSPLHF. CDR3 nucleotide sequence: TGTGCCAGCAGTGGCAAGAGCTCCTATAATTCACCCCTCCACTTT.

This clonotype was seen repeatedly, ten times or more. The V gene is TRBV7-2, the J gene TRBJ1-2; possibly TRBD1 for D (6 bases). Per the germline V gene, CDR1 is SGHTA and CDR2 is FQGNSA. The CDR3 covers 14 residues. V gave up 1 base and J gave up 7 bases, with 13 bases separating them. The CDR3 protein is CASSLVWGAAGYTF. The CDR3 region has the DNA TGTGCCAGCAGCTTAGTCTGGGGGGCCGCTGGCTACACCTTC.

This clonotype was counted at least ten times. CDR3: CASSLGLAGNSRRYNEQFF. The CDR3 DNA is TGTGCCAGCAGCTTAGGTCTAGCGGGGAACTCCCGAAGATACAATGAGCAGTTCTTC. This chain connects TRBV7-2 to TRBJ2-1; 9 bases align to TRBD2. CDR1 SGHTA and CDR2 FQGNSA come from the germline V gene. With V trimmed by 1 base and J by 4 bases, 14 bases remained unmatched. This CDR3 is built from 19 residues.

The chain has TRBV7-3 and TRBJ2-7, with D uncertain. The germline V gene encodes CDR1 SGHTA and CDR2 FQGTGA. V gave up 5 bases and J gave up 3 bases, with 11 bases separating them. The CDR3 length is 13 residues. In nucleotides, the CDR3 is TGTGCCAGCAGCCTCGACGGACGCTACGAGCAGTACTTC. Protein sequence: CASSLDGRYEQYF.

This clonotype was picked up a small number of times. The rearrangement joins TRBV9 to TRBJ1-1; D gene ambiguous. The CDR3 is made up of 13 amino acids. V lost 5 bases to trimming and J lost 1 base, with 9 bases between them. The germline V gene encodes CDR1 SGDLS and CDR2 YYNGEE. The CDR3 reads CASRPDANTEAFF. As DNA, the CDR3 is TGTGCCAGCAGACCGGACGCGAACACTGAAGCTTTCTTT.

V and J are TRBV7-2 and TRBJ1-4; maybe TRBD1 (5 bases). Looked up from germline, CDR1 is SGHTA and CDR2 is FQGNSA. This CDR3 region has 17 residues. V was pared by 2 bases and J by 3 bases, with 16 bases between. The CDR3 nucleotides read TGTGCCAGCAGCTTAATCTGGGCAGAGGGACCTAATGAAAAACTGTTTTTT. Protein: CASSLIWAEGPNEKLFF.

This clonotype came up many times. V and J are TRBV20-1 and TRBJ2-4; D may match TRBD1 or TRBD2 (5 bases each). CDR3 length: 15 amino acids. Per the germline V gene, CDR1 is DFQATT and CDR2 is SNEGSKA (reference sequence). V was trimmed by 0 bases and J by 4 bases, leaving 13 bases between them. CDR3 sequence: CSARDTAGTKNIQYF. As DNA, the CDR3 is TGCAGTGCTAGAGACACGGCCGGGACGAAAAACATTCAGTACTTC.

The sample holds a few counts of this clonotype. This rearrangement joins TRBV10-3 to TRBJ2-2; tentative D call: TRBD1 (5 bases). Trimming removed 1 base from V and 1 base from J, with 7 bases in between. Per germline, CDR1 ENHRY and CDR2 SYGVKD. This CDR3 spans 15 amino acids. The CDR3 loop reads CAISEFGQNTGELFF. CDR3 bases: TGTGCCATCAGTGAGTTTGGACAGAACACCGGGGAGCTGTTTTTT.

The chain's CDR3 is CATKGRGQANTGELFF. The CDR3 DNA reads as TGTGCCACTAAGGGCCGAGGACAGGCGAACACCGGGGAGCTGTTTTTT. This chain joins TRBV12-3 or TRBV12-4 and TRBJ2-2, with 7 bases lining up with TRBD1. J was trimmed by 0 bases and V by 10 bases; bases with no gene match: 11. The CDR3 loop spans 16 amino acids.